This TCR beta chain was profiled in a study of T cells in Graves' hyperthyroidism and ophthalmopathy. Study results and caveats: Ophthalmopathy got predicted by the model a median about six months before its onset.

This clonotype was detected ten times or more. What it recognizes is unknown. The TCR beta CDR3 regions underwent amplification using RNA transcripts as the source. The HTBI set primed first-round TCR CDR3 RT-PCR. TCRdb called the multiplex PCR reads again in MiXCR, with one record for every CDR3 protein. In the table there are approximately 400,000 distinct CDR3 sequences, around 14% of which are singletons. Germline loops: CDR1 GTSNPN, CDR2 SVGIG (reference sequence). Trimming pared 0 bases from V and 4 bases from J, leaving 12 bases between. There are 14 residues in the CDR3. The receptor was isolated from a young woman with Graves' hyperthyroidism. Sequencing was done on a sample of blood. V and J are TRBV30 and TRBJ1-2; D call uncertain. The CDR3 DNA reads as TGTGCCTGGAGTGTAAGGTTGGGAATCTATGGCTACACCTTC. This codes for CAWSVRLGIYGYTF.